The rows below give T cell receptor beta chains drawn from one sample of a study of T cells after yellow fever vaccination. TCRdb processed the 5' RACE reads anew with MiXCR; each CDR3 protein has one entry. The table records 450,000 to 550,000 distinct CDR3 sequences, 21% of them present only once. The material was PBMCs, obtained less than 25 days after the first yellow fever vaccination. The receptors were gathered from a man between 18 and 29 years old who received the YFV17D yellow fever vaccine. Both conserved end residues are part of each CDR3. The D gene is left open where the match is weak. Only some rows state a clone size, as once, few, many or a class for expanded clones.

DNA: TGCGCCAGCAGCCAAGGGCCCACGGGTTCACCCCTCCACTTT
CDR3: CASSQGPTGSPLHF
D: .
J: TRBJ1-6
V: TRBV4-3
size: .

DNA: TGTGCCAGCAGCCCGAAATCGGGGTGGGCAGGGGGCGCGGATGAGCAGTTCTTC
CDR3: CASSPKSGWAGGADEQFF
D: TRBD1
J: TRBJ2-1
V: TRBV11-1
size: .

DNA: TGTGCCAGCAGTTTATGGCAGCAGGACTGGGGGGATACGCAGTATTTT
CDR3: CASSLWQQDWGDTQYF
D: .
J: TRBJ2-3
V: TRBV12-3/TRBV12-4
size: few

DNA: TGTGCCTGGAGTGTTCTAGGGGGGCCTCCCTACGAGCAGTACTTC
CDR3: CAWSVLGGPPYEQYF
D: .
J: TRBJ2-7
V: TRBV30
size: few

DNA: TGCGCCAGCAGCCTGGTCGGGTCCCCGGGGGAAGGAGCTTTCTTT
CDR3: CASSLVGSPGEGAFF
D: .
J: TRBJ1-1
V: TRBV5-1
size: .

DNA: TGTGCCAGCAGCGCAACCTCGGGGGTCCTGTTTTTT
CDR3: CASSATSGVLFF
D: .
J: TRBJ2-2
V: TRBV7-9
size: .

DNA: TGTGCCAGCAGGAGGTCAAGCTCCTACAATGAGCAGTTCTTC
CDR3: CASRRSSSYNEQFF
D: .
J: TRBJ2-1
V: TRBV27
size: .

DNA: TGTGCCAGCAGCTTGGATCAGGGTCTTTATACGCAGTATTTT
CDR3: CASSLDQGLYTQYF
D: .
J: TRBJ2-3
V: TRBV7-2
size: many

DNA: TGTGCCAGCAGCTTATCTAGCGGGGCGAGTATGAATGAGCAGTTCTTC
CDR3: CASSLSSGASMNEQFF
D: TRBD2
J: TRBJ2-1
V: TRBV7-3
size: .

DNA: TGTGCCAGCAGGCACGACAGGGGCGGAAACACCATATATTTT
CDR3: CASRHDRGGNTIYF
D: TRBD1
J: TRBJ1-3
V: TRBV7-9
size: few

DNA: TGTGCCAGCTCACCTGGACAGTCGGGGAACACTGAAGCTTTCTTT
CDR3: CASSPGQSGNTEAFF
D: .
J: TRBJ1-1
V: TRBV18
size: .

DNA: TGTGCCAGCAGCTTAACGGCAGGGACGAACACCGGGGAGCTGTTTTTT
CDR3: CASSLTAGTNTGELFF
D: .
J: TRBJ2-2
V: TRBV7-3
size: .

DNA: TGTGCCAGCAGCGGACAGGGGGCAGAGACCCAGTACTTC
CDR3: CASSGQGAETQYF
D: TRBD1
J: TRBJ2-5
V: TRBV6-6
size: .

DNA: TGTGCCAGCGGAGGACAGTTTAATTCACCCCTCCACTTT
CDR3: CASGGQFNSPLHF
D: .
J: TRBJ1-6
V: TRBV7-6
size: few

DNA: TGCGCCAGCAGCTTGGATGTAGCCAAAAACATTCAGTACTTC
CDR3: CASSLDVAKNIQYF
D: .
J: TRBJ2-4
V: TRBV5-1
size: few

DNA: TGTGCCAGCAGTCCACAACAGTTTGGGGATGGCTACACCTTC
CDR3: CASSPQQFGDGYTF
D: .
J: TRBJ1-2
V: TRBV27
size: .

DNA: TGTGCCAGCAGATCTCAACAGGGGTTGGCCAAAAACATTCAGTACTTC
CDR3: CASRSQQGLAKNIQYF
D: TRBD1
J: TRBJ2-4
V: TRBV28
size: few

DNA: TGCGCCAGCAGCTTCCTGACAGGGAACACTGAAGCTTTCTTT
CDR3: CASSFLTGNTEAFF
D: .
J: TRBJ1-1
V: TRBV5-1
size: .

DNA: TGTGCCACCTATGGGGGGGCTGAAGCTTTCTTT
CDR3: CATYGGAEAFF
D: .
J: TRBJ1-1
V: TRBV2
size: many

DNA: TGCAGTGCTCTCGGACAGGGAGGAAATAATTCACCCCTCCACTTT
CDR3: CSALGQGGNNSPLHF
D: TRBD1
J: TRBJ1-6
V: TRBV20-1
size: .

DNA: TGCGCCTCTTTATTCAGGGAGTCCGGGGAGCTGTTTTTT
CDR3: CASLFRESGELFF
D: .
J: TRBJ2-2
V: TRBV10-2
size: few

DNA: TGTGCCAGCAGGGAGACCTCAGATACGCAGTATTTT
CDR3: CASRETSDTQYF
D: .
J: TRBJ2-3
V: TRBV7-2
size: .

DNA: TGCGCCAGCAGCCACCCTAAGGTGGGGTTATCCTACAATGAGCAGTTCTTC
CDR3: CASSHPKVGLSYNEQFF
D: .
J: TRBJ2-1
V: TRBV4-1
size: .

DNA: TGTGCCACCAGTGATTTGCAGGGCTACAATGAGCAGTTCTTC
CDR3: CATSDLQGYNEQFF
D: .
J: TRBJ2-1
V: TRBV24-1
size: .

DNA: TGTGCCAGCTCACCGGACGGAACTAATGAAAAACTGTTTTTT
CDR3: CASSPDGTNEKLFF
D: .
J: TRBJ1-4
V: TRBV18
size: few

DNA: TGCAGTGCTAGAGACCTAGCTAGTGGCTACACCTTC
CDR3: CSARDLASGYTF
D: .
J: TRBJ1-2
V: TRBV20-1
size: .

DNA: TGCGCCAGCAGCCATCTGTTAACGGGTGAAGCTTTCTTT
CDR3: CASSHLLTGEAFF
D: .
J: TRBJ1-1
V: TRBV4-3
size: .

DNA: TGTGCCAGCAGTTACTCGGAAATAGCGGGGGAGGTAGATACGCAGTATTTT
CDR3: CASSYSEIAGEVDTQYF
D: TRBD2
J: TRBJ2-3
V: TRBV6-2/TRBV6-3
size: .

DNA: TGTGCCAGTTGGACTAGCGGGGGGCCCCCCGGGGAGCTGTTTTTT
CDR3: CASWTSGGPPGELFF
D: TRBD2
J: TRBJ2-2
V: TRBV19
size: few

DNA: TGTGCCAGCAGTTACGTTAGCTGGGCCCCCTACGAGCAGTACTTC
CDR3: CASSYVSWAPYEQYF
D: .
J: TRBJ2-7
V: TRBV6-2/TRBV6-3
size: few

DNA: TGTGCCAGCAGCGTGAAAAGGGGGGCTGAAGCTTTCTTT
CDR3: CASSVKRGAEAFF
D: .
J: TRBJ1-1
V: TRBV7-3
size: .

DNA: TGTGCCATTGCACCGGGGACAAACTACAATCAGCCCCAGCATTTT
CDR3: CAIAPGTNYNQPQHF
D: .
J: TRBJ1-5
V: TRBV10-3
size: .

DNA: TGTGCCAGCAGCGTAGTAACCCAGGGGGCGAATGAGCAGTTCTTC
CDR3: CASSVVTQGANEQFF
D: TRBD1
J: TRBJ2-1
V: TRBV9
size: few

DNA: TGCGCCAGCAGCCTACTAGACGGCCTAGGGGAGACCCAGTACTTC
CDR3: CASSLLDGLGETQYF
D: .
J: TRBJ2-5
V: TRBV5-1
size: many

DNA: TGTGCCAGCAGTTACGGGACTAGCCGGTACAATGAGCAGTTCTTC
CDR3: CASSYGTSRYNEQFF
D: TRBD2
J: TRBJ2-1
V: TRBV6-5
size: .

DNA: TGTGCCAGCAGTGACCAGGTGACGAACACTGAAGCTTTCTTT
CDR3: CASSDQVTNTEAFF
D: .
J: TRBJ1-1
V: TRBV12-3/TRBV12-4
size: many

DNA: TGTGCCAGCAGCTTGAGTCTCTTCCTACCTGAAGAGACCCAGTACTTC
CDR3: CASSLSLFLPEETQYF
D: .
J: TRBJ2-5
V: TRBV5-5
size: few

DNA: TGCAGTGCAATAGCGGGGAGCTCCTACAATGAGCAGTTCTTC
CDR3: CSAIAGSSYNEQFF
D: TRBD2
J: TRBJ2-1
V: TRBV20-1
size: .

DNA: TGCGCCAGCAGCCAAGGGGGACCGGGACAGGGAACCCAAAAAGCTTTCTTT
CDR3: CASSQGGPGQGTQKAFF
D: TRBD1
J: TRBJ1-1
V: TRBV4-3
size: many

DNA: TGTGCCAGCAGCTTATCGGTTAGCGGGAGCACCGGGGAGCTGTTTTTT
CDR3: CASSLSVSGSTGELFF
D: TRBD2
J: TRBJ2-2
V: TRBV7-9
size: .

DNA: TGTGCCAGCAGCCTTAATGGACAGGGGATGGAGGCTTTCTTT
CDR3: CASSLNGQGMEAFF
D: TRBD1
J: TRBJ1-1
V: TRBV7-2
size: .

DNA: TGCAGTGCTAGAGATTCCCAGGGGCACTACGAGCAGTACTTC
CDR3: CSARDSQGHYEQYF
D: .
J: TRBJ2-7
V: TRBV20-1
size: .

DNA: TGTGCCAGCAGCGTAGCGGGTCCGGGGGGCGCGGAGGAGACCCAGTACTTC
CDR3: CASSVAGPGGAEETQYF
D: .
J: TRBJ2-5
V: TRBV9
size: .

DNA: TGTGCCATCAGTGAGTTAGGCGGCTCATACAATGAGCAGTTCTTC
CDR3: CAISELGGSYNEQFF
D: .
J: TRBJ2-1
V: TRBV10-3
size: .

DNA: TGTGCCAGCAGTTTATCGGGGACAGCAACCTACGAGCAGTACTTC
CDR3: CASSLSGTATYEQYF
D: TRBD1
J: TRBJ2-7
V: TRBV27
size: .

DNA: TGTGCCAGCAGCCAGTCCGGGACTTTGTCCTCCTATGAGCAGTTCTTC
CDR3: CASSQSGTLSSYEQFF
D: .
J: TRBJ2-1
V: TRBV3-1
size: .

DNA: TGCAGCGTTGGAGTAGGACTAGCGCTTCGCGAGCAGTACTTC
CDR3: CSVGVGLALREQYF
D: TRBD2
J: TRBJ2-7
V: TRBV29-1
size: few

DNA: TGTGCCAGCAGCCAGGGACAGGGGGGCCTAGCCTATGGCTACACCTTC
CDR3: CASSQGQGGLAYGYTF
D: TRBD1
J: TRBJ1-2
V: TRBV4-2
size: .

DNA: TGTGCCAGCAGTTTAATGTCCAGGGCGAACACTGAAGCTTTCTTT
CDR3: CASSLMSRANTEAFF
D: .
J: TRBJ1-1
V: TRBV27
size: few

DNA: TGTGCCAGCAGCCTTGGGGGGTCAACTGGGGCCAACGTCCTGACTTTC
CDR3: CASSLGGSTGANVLTF
D: .
J: TRBJ2-6
V: TRBV7-3
size: .

DNA: TGTGCCAGCAGTTTATCGATGACAGGGAACACTGAAGCTTTCTTT
CDR3: CASSLSMTGNTEAFF
D: .
J: TRBJ1-1
V: TRBV27
size: few

DNA: TGTGCCAGCAGTTTTGGTCGAGAAGTTAGGGACAGGGGGTATAATGAGCAGTTCTTC
CDR3: CASSFGREVRDRGYNEQFF
D: TRBD1
J: TRBJ2-1
V: TRBV12-3/TRBV12-4
size: .

DNA: TGCAGTGCTGATAAAGCACGGAACTATGGCTACACCTTC
CDR3: CSADKARNYGYTF
D: .
J: TRBJ1-2
V: TRBV20-1
size: .

DNA: TGTGCCAGCAGCTTGGCTCTCCTTGAGGGGGGTGAAAAACTGTTTTTT
CDR3: CASSLALLEGGEKLFF
D: .
J: TRBJ1-4
V: TRBV7-2
size: .

DNA: TGTGCCAGCAGGGCCCGAAAAGCTTTCTTT
CDR3: CASRARKAFF
D: .
J: TRBJ1-1
V: TRBV12-3/TRBV12-4
size: .

DNA: TGTGCCAGCACTACATGGGGTGGGCGGCAGTTCTTC
CDR3: CASTTWGGRQFF
D: .
J: TRBJ2-1
V: TRBV27
size: few

DNA: TGCGCCAGCAGCCATAAAGGGGTAGGACAGGGTAGCACTGAAGCTTTCTTT
CDR3: CASSHKGVGQGSTEAFF
D: TRBD1
J: TRBJ1-1
V: TRBV4-1
size: .

DNA: TGCGCCAGCAGCCCCACCGATCCGGGTGGTGAAAAACTGTTTTTT
CDR3: CASSPTDPGGEKLFF
D: .
J: TRBJ1-4
V: TRBV4-1
size: few

DNA: TGTGCCAGCAGCTTAAGTTGGGGGACAGGGAGAGAAAGGGGCTACACCTTC
CDR3: CASSLSWGTGRERGYTF
D: TRBD1
J: TRBJ1-2
V: TRBV7-2
size: .

DNA: TGCAGTGGGCGGCCAGGGGCCGATCAGCCCCAGCATTTT
CDR3: CSGRPGADQPQHF
D: .
J: TRBJ1-5
V: TRBV20-1
size: .